This T cell receptor (beta chain) was sequenced in a study of T cell changes during pregnancy in multiple sclerosis. Clones were sequenced by immunoSEQ multiplex PCR, and TCRdb holds only the in-frame ones, with some missing. Counted here are 65,000 to 85,000 clones, roughly 90% occurring once; the ten biggest clones make up around 0.96%. Germline V gene data show CDR1 as SGHNT and CDR2 as YYREEE (reference sequence). V trimming: 2 bases; J trimming: 5 bases; junction bases outside the gene matches: 4. The CDR3 is made up of 16 amino acids. V gene TRBV5-4 combines with J gene TRBJ2-7; 16 nucleotides match TRBD2. The sequence was obtained from a female donor in good health, enrolled as a control in a pregnancy study. The sequences come from peripheral blood, collected in the first trimester of pregnancy. The CDR3 loop reads CASSLRGLAGGNEQYF. CDR3 nucleotide sequence: TGTGCCAGCAGCTTACGGGGACTAGCGGGAGGGAACGAGCAGTACTTC. Combining the CDR3 with reference TRBV5-4 and TRBJ2-7 gives the whole variable domain ETGVTQSPTHLIKTRGQQVTLRCSSQSGHNTVSWYQQALGQGPQFIFQYYREEENGRGNFPPRFSGLQFPNYSSELNVNALELDDSALYLCASSLRGLAGGNEQYFGPGTRLTVT.